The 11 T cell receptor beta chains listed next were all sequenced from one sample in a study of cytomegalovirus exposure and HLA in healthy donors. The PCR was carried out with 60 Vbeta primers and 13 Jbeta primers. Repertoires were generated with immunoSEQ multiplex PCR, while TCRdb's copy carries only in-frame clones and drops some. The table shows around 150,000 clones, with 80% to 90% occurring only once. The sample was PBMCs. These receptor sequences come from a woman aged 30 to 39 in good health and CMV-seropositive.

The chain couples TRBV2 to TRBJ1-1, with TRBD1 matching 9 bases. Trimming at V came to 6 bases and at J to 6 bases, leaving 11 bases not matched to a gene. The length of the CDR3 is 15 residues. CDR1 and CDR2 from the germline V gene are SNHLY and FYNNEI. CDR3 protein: CASSATHRGRSEAFF. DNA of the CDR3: TGTGCCAGCAGCGCCACACACAGGGGGCGGTCTGAAGCTTTCTTT.

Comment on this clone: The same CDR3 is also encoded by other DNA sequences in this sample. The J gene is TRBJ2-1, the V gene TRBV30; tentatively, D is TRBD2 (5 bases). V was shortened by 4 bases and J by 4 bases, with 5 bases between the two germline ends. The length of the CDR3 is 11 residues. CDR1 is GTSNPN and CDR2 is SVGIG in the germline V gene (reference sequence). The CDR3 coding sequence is TGTGCCTGGACGGGGTACAATGAGCAGTTCTTC. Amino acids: CAWTGYNEQFF.

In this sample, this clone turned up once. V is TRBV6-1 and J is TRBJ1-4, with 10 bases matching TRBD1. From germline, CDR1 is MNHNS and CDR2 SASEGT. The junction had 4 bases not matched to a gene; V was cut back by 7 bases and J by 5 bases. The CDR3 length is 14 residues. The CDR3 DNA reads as TGTGCCAGCACCTGGGACAGGGGAAATGAAAAACTGTTTTTT. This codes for CASTWDRGNEKLFF.

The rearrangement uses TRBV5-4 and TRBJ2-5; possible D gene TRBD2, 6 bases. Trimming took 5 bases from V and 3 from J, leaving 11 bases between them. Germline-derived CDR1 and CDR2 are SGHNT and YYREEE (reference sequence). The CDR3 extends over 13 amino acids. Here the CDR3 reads CASRLAWEETQYF. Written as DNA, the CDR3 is TGTGCCAGCAGACTAGCCTGGGAAGAGACCCAGTACTTC.

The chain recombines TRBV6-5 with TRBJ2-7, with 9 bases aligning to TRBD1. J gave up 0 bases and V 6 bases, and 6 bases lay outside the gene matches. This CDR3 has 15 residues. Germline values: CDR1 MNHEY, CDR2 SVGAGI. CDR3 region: CASSTDRGVSYEQYF. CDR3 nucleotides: TGTGCCAGCAGCACCGACAGGGGGGTCTCCTACGAGCAGTACTTC.

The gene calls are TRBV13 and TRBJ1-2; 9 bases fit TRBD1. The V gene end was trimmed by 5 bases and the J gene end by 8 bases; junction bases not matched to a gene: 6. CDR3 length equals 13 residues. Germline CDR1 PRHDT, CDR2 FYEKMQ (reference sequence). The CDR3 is CASSPGQGNGYTF. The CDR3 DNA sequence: TGTGCCAGCAGCCCGGGACAGGGAAACGGCTACACCTTC. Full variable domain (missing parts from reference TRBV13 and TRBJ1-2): AAGVIQSPRHLIKEKRETATLKCYPIPRHDTVYWYQQGPGQDPQFLISFYEKMQSDKGSIPDRFSAQQFSDYHSELNMSSLELGDSALYFCASSPGQGNGYTFGSGTRLTVV.

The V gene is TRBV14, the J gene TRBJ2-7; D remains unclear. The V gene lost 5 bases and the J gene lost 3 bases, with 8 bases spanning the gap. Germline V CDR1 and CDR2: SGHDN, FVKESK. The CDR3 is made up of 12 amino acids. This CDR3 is CASSIHSYEQYF. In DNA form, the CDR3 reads TGTGCCAGCAGCATCCACAGCTACGAGCAGTACTTC.

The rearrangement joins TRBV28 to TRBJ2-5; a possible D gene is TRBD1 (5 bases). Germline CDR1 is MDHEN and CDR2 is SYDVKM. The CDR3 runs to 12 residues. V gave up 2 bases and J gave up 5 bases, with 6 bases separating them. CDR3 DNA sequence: TGTGCCAGCAGTTTAGGGGCCGAGACCCAGTACTTC. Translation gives CASSLGAETQYF.

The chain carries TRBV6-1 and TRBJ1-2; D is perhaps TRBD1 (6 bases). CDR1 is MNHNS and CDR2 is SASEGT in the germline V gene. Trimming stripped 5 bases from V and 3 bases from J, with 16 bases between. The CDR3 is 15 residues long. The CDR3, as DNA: TGTGCCAGCAGTATAAGGGGGGGACGTGACTATGGCTACACCTTC. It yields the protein CASSIRGGRDYGYTF.

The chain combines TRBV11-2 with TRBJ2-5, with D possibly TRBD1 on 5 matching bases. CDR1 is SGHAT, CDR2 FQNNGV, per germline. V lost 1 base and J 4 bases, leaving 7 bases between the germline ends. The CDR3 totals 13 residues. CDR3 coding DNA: TGTGCCAGCAGCTTAGGGACACCAGAGACCCAGTACTTC. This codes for CASSLGTPETQYF.

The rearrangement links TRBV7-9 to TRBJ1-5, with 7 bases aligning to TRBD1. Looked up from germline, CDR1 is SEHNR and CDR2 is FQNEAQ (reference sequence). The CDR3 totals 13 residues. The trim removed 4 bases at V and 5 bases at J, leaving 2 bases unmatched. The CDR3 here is CASSSQGDQPQHF. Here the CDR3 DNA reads TGTGCCAGCAGCTCCCAGGGGGATCAGCCCCAGCATTTT.